These 15 T cell receptor beta chains were sequenced from one sample in a study of blood T cell repertoires in COVID-19. Libraries were prepared by immunoSEQ multiplex PCR; TCRdb keeps only in-frame clonotypes and omits some of them. The sample holds 350,000 to 450,000 clones, less than 90% seen once. The sample comprised PBMCs or T cells enriched from blood (not recorded which). The receptors originated from a woman aged 45 to 65 who had recovered from COVID-19.

The CDR3 sequence: CAWKGGLAGSTDTQYF. The DNA for the CDR3 is TGTGCCTGGAAGGGTGGGCTAGCGGGGAGCACAGATACGCAGTATTTT. This chain uses TRBV30 with TRBJ2-3; 9 bases line up with TRBD2. V lost 4 bases to trimming and J lost 0 bases; unmatched junction nucleotides: 8. Germline values: CDR1 GTSNPN, CDR2 SVGIG (reference sequence). The CDR3 covers 16 residues.

This chain links TRBV30 with TRBJ2-4; TRBD2 might be the D (6 bases). V dropped 5 bases and J dropped 3 bases, with 20 bases sitting between them. This CDR3 contains 16 residues. The germline CDR1 and CDR2 sequences are GTSNPN and SVGIG (reference sequence). The CDR3 spells CAWGVYGGLDKNIQYF. The CDR3 region has the DNA TGTGCCTGGGGAGTTTATGGGGGGTTGGACAAAAACATTCAGTACTTC.

DNA of the CDR3: TGTGCCAGCAGCGCGATGAACACTGAAGCTTTCTTT. Its translation is CASSAMNTEAFF. This chain connects TRBV5-5 to TRBJ1-1; no definite D call. The CDR3 extends over 12 amino acids. V lost 4 bases, J lost 0 bases, and 4 bases lay in between. Germline CDR1 and CDR2: SGHKS and YYEKEE (reference sequence).

The V call is TRBV7-9, the J call TRBJ1-2; D gene uncertain. Germline V gene lookup returns CDR1 SEHNR and CDR2 FQNEAQ (reference sequence). This CDR3 contains 15 residues. V lost 5 bases, J lost 2 bases, and 15 bases lay in between. CDR3 nucleotide sequence: TGTGCCAGCAGCCCGCGCGGGGTATGGAACTATGGCTACACCTTC. The encoded protein is CASSPRGVWNYGYTF.

The chain combines TRBV30 with TRBJ2-1, with D perhaps TRBD1 (5 bases). CDR3 length: 11 amino acids. Looked up from germline, CDR1 is GTSNPN and CDR2 is SVGIG (reference sequence). The ends were cut back, 4 bases at V and 9 bases at J, with 10 bases in the middle. For the CDR3, the DNA is TGTGCCTGGAAAGGGGTCGGTGAGCAGTTCTTC. This encodes CAWKGVGEQFF.

The CDR3 DNA reads TGTGCCTGGAGTAGACCGGGACAGAGAATTTATGGCTACACCTTC. Translated, it gives CAWSRPGQRIYGYTF. The chain is built from TRBV30 and TRBJ1-2; 7 bases fit TRBD1. J lost 5 bases, V lost 2 bases, and 11 bases had no gene match. Germline values: CDR1 GTSNPN, CDR2 SVGIG (reference sequence). The length of the CDR3 is 15 residues.

The chain uses TRBV19 and TRBJ1-2, with D perhaps TRBD1 (6 bases). The V gene's germline CDR1 is LNHDA and CDR2 SQIVND (reference sequence). Trimming stripped 4 bases from V and 2 bases from J, with 23 bases between. The CDR3 has 18 residues. The DNA for the CDR3 is TGTGCCAGTAGTAAGGGCCTGGGCCTAACAGGGAACAACTATGGCTACACCTTC. Protein sequence: CASSKGLGLTGNNYGYTF.

V usage is TRBV7-2 and J usage is TRBJ1-5, with a tentative D call TRBD1 (5 bases). The V and J ends lost 8 bases and 1 base respectively, with 15 bases between them. This CDR3 has 15 amino acids. The V gene's germline CDR1 is SGHTA and CDR2 FQGNSA. The CDR3 sequence: CASQVKGWSNQPQHF. Written as DNA, the CDR3 is TGTGCCAGCCAGGTTAAGGGGTGGAGCAATCAGCCCCAGCATTTT.

The rearrangement links TRBV20-1 to TRBJ2-1; tentative D call: TRBD2 (6 bases). Per the germline V gene, CDR1 is DFQATT and CDR2 is SNEGSKA (reference sequence). The germline V and J ends were trimmed by 8 bases and 9 bases, with 14 bases remaining between them. The CDR3 is 11 amino acids. The CDR3 loop is CSQRALIEQFF. For the CDR3, the DNA is TGCAGTCAGCGGGCCCTTATTGAGCAGTTCTTC.

The CDR3 sequence: CASRAGTGQKLFF. The CDR3 coding sequence is TGTGCCAGCAGAGCCGGGACAGGGCAAAAACTGTTTTTT. The V gene is TRBV6-5, the J gene TRBJ1-4; 9 bases fit TRBD1. Germline CDR1 is MNHEY and CDR2 is SVGAGI. Unmatched junction bases numbered 5, after V lost 6 bases and J lost 9 bases. There are 13 residues in the CDR3.

The chain recombines TRBV7-2 with TRBJ2-7; tentative D call: TRBD1 (6 bases). This CDR3 region has 16 residues. V was cut by 5 bases and J by 0 bases, with 17 bases left in between. CDR1 and CDR2 from the germline V gene are SGHTA and FQGNSA. The DNA for the CDR3 is TGTGCCAGCAGCCCCACTGCCGGGACATTCTCCTACGAGCAGTACTTC. Translation gives CASSPTAGTFSYEQYF.

V usage is TRBV14 and J usage is TRBJ2-2; TRBD1 matches at 9 bases. The V gene's germline CDR1 is SGHDN and CDR2 FVKESK. Trimming at V came to 3 bases and at J to 0 bases, leaving 8 bases not matched to a gene. This CDR3 is built from 18 residues. As DNA, the CDR3 is TGTGCCAGCAGCCATTGGACAGGGGCCGTATCGAACACCGGGGAGCTGTTTTTT. It encodes CASSHWTGAVSNTGELFF.

The genes are TRBV6-2 or TRBV6-3 and TRBJ1-5; 9 nucleotides match TRBD1. Germline CDR1 and CDR2: MNHEY and SVGEGT. The CDR3 sequence is 16 residues long. V gave up 5 bases and J gave up 3 bases; unmatched junction bases: 8. CDR3: CASSPTGGRVNQPQHF. The CDR3 DNA reads TGTGCCAGCAGTCCAACAGGGGGCAGGGTCAATCAGCCCCAGCATTTT.

The chain uses TRBV19 and TRBJ1-1, with unresolved D. Trimming pared 1 base from V and 0 bases from J, leaving 9 bases between. CDR1 is LNHDA and CDR2 is SQIVND in the germline V gene (reference sequence). This CDR3 is 15 amino acids long. For the CDR3, the DNA is TGTGCCAGTAGTATAGGAAAGGGAGTGAACACTGAAGCTTTCTTT. Its protein is CASSIGKGVNTEAFF.

This clone has only a few counts. The rearrangement joins TRBV7-2 to TRBJ1-2; the match to TRBD1 covers 8 bases. Per germline, CDR1 SGHTA and CDR2 FQGNSA. With V trimmed by 4 bases and J by 2 bases, 9 bases remained unmatched. The CDR3 length is 16 residues. This CDR3 reads CASSSERTGYNYGYTF. DNA of the CDR3: TGTGCCAGCAGCTCGGAGCGGACAGGGTACAACTATGGCTACACCTTC.